This TCR beta chain was observed in a study of cytomegalovirus exposure and HLA in healthy donors. Across the whole study: Earlier, some 170 million T cells were analyzed, and 90 million to 140 million unique TCR beta sequences were found among them. Findings and limits, study-wide: The HLA-A and HLA-B alleles of most subjects were reportedly predicted accurately from TCR beta sequences.

Unrecorded immune exposure was likely among donors, who were nominally healthy when sampled. This CDR3 is built from 13 residues. Germline lookup yields CDR1 MNHNY and CDR2 SVGAGI (reference sequence). The V and J ends lost 7 bases and 11 bases, in that order; junction bases with no gene match: 12. The PCR made use of 60 Vbeta and 13 Jbeta primers. The assay was immunoSEQ multiplex PCR, and TCRdb's table has in-frame clones only and misses some. Here the sample spans 150,000 to 200,000 clones, around four fifths being singletons. This clone came up a few times. Its antigen remains unknown. Material for sequencing was PBMCs. The chain employs TRBV6-6 and TRBJ2-3; TRBD2 matches 7 bases. This receptor was identified in a woman in her 30s in good health and CMV-seronegative. This chain's CDR3 is CASTYPGPGGQYF. In nucleotides, the CDR3 is TGTGCCAGCACCTACCCGGGACCGGGAGGGCAGTATTTT.